This note documents a single TCR beta chain sequence. The data were taken from a study of identical twins. From the 5' RACE reads, TCRdb called clonotypes with MiXCR, one entry per CDR3 protein. The repertoire has under 900,000 distinct CDR3 sequences, 15% to 20% of them found once; the top ten carry about an eighth. V was pared by 3 bases and J by 4 bases, with 12 bases between. The germline V gene has CDR1 SGHRS and CDR2 YFSETQ. The CDR3 spans 14 residues. These data also featured in a second study, about T cells expressing NK-cell markers. As that report states: The same clonotypes also predominated in the CD3+CD56-NKG2C+ fraction of a handful of donors.

Sequenced material: PBMCs. This rearrangement joins TRBV5-1 to TRBJ2-3, with a weak D call TRBD1 (5 bases). This TCR was sampled from a woman aged 18-29 years in good health. CDR3 sequence: CASSSLTDADTQYF. Here the CDR3 DNA reads TGCGCCAGCAGCTCCTTGACAGACGCAGATACGCAGTATTTT.